This entry lists 27 T cell receptor beta chains sequenced from one sample in a study of blood T cell repertoires in COVID-19. Method: immunoSEQ multiplex PCR; TCRdb's copy keeps in-frame clones and lacks some. Here the sample spans about 80,000 clones, 60% to 80% being singletons. Sequenced material: peripheral blood. The source of these receptors is a man in his 70s with active or convalescent COVID-19.

This clone was picked up one time. Here the CDR3 reads CASSVSGGPNTEAFF. Written as DNA, the CDR3 is TGTGCCAGCAGCGTCTCCGGGGGACCGAACACTGAAGCTTTCTTT. The chain has TRBV9 and TRBJ1-1; the D gene is possibly TRBD1 (5 bases). Germline V lookup: CDR1 SGDLS, CDR2 YYNGEE. V lost 2 bases to trimming and J lost 1 base, with 12 bases between them. This CDR3 is built from 15 residues. The variable domain in full, with the rest retrieved from reference TRBV9 and TRBJ1-1, is DSGVTQTPKHLITATGQRVTLRCSPRSGDLSVYWYQQSLDQGLQFLIQYYNGEERAKGNILERFSAQQFPDLHSELNLSSLELGDSALYFCASSVSGGPNTEAFFGQGTRLTVV.

This chain joins TRBV3-1 (or the pseudogene TRBV3-2) and TRBJ2-1; D not resolved. The CDR3 runs 14 residues. Germline V gene data show CDR1 as LGHDT and CDR2 as YNNKEL (reference sequence). V lost 0 bases to trimming and J lost 7 bases, with 10 bases between them. The CDR3 loop is CASSQDTQRNEQFF. CDR3 DNA: TGTGCCAGCAGCCAAGACACCCAGCGTAATGAGCAGTTCTTC.

This clone was counted only a few times. The chain employs TRBV19 and TRBJ1-3; D is possibly TRBD1 (5 bases). Germline V gene data show CDR1 as LNHDA and CDR2 as SQIVND (reference sequence). V was pared by 6 bases and J by 0 bases, with 21 bases between. The CDR3 spans 18 residues. CDR3 protein: CASRSHARGLASGNTIYF. DNA of the CDR3: TGTGCCAGTAGATCCCATGCCCGGGGACTTGCCTCTGGAAACACCATATATTTT. Full variable domain (remainder filled in from reference TRBV19 and TRBJ1-3): DGGITQSPKYLFRKEGQNVTLSCEQNLNHDAMYWYRQDPGQGLRLIYYSQIVNDFQKGDIAEGYSVSREKKESFPLTVTSAQKNPTAFYLCASRSHARGLASGNTIYFGEGSWLTVV.

The chain has TRBV30 and TRBJ1-4; TRBD1 is a possible D gene (6 bases). Germline loops: CDR1 GTSNPN, CDR2 SVGIG (reference sequence). The V end lost 7 bases, the J end lost 8 bases, and 17 bases lay between the germline ends. The CDR3 length is 13 residues. The CDR3 reads CAFAGGAREKLFF. The CDR3 DNA is TGTGCCTTCGCCGGGGGGGCGCGGGAAAAACTGTTTTTT.

The chain recombines TRBV27 with TRBJ1-6; no firm D call. This CDR3 region has 13 residues. V dropped 8 bases and J dropped 6 bases, with 11 bases sitting between them. Germline lookup yields CDR1 MNHEY and CDR2 SMNVEV (reference sequence). CDR3 residues: CASGGWRNSPLHF. CDR3 coding DNA: TGTGCCAGCGGAGGCTGGCGTAATTCACCCCTCCACTTT.

The chain combines TRBV6-1 with TRBJ2-5, with TRBD2 matching 7 bases. This CDR3 is 15 amino acids long. Per germline, CDR1 MNHNS and CDR2 SASEGT. Unmatched junction bases numbered 6, after V lost 1 base and J lost 4 bases. This CDR3 reads CASSEVPGRTETQYF. The CDR3 DNA sequence: TGTGCCAGCAGTGAAGTTCCCGGGAGGACAGAGACCCAGTACTTC.

The rearrangement joins TRBV28 to TRBJ2-1, with a tentative D call TRBD1 (5 bases). The germline V gene encodes CDR1 MDHEN and CDR2 SYDVKM. The germline V and J ends were trimmed by 4 bases and 6 bases, with 13 bases remaining between them. This CDR3 has 14 amino acids. The CDR3 protein is CASSSAGRGNEQFF. The CDR3 coding sequence is TGTGCCAGCAGTTCGGCAGGGCGCGGCAATGAGCAGTTCTTC.

The J gene is TRBJ2-1, the V gene TRBV2, with D maybe TRBD2 (5 bases). The CDR3 consists of 11 residues. Trimming took 5 bases from V and 7 from J, leaving 6 bases between them. Germline values: CDR1 SNHLY, CDR2 FYNNEI. CDR3 sequence: CASSRENEQFF. The CDR3, as DNA: TGTGCCAGCAGTAGGGAGAATGAGCAGTTCTTC.

The chain employs TRBV10-2 and TRBJ1-1; a possible D gene is TRBD1 (5 bases). V was cut by 4 bases and J by 10 bases, with 13 bases left in between. This CDR3 is 12 amino acids long. CDR1 WSHSY and CDR2 SAAADI come from the germline V gene. The CDR3 sequence: CASSGPGGLAFF. Here the CDR3 DNA reads TGCGCCAGCAGTGGGCCGGGGGGGTTAGCTTTCTTT.

The CDR3 loop reads CASLSGAETQYF. In DNA, the CDR3 is TGCGCCAGTCTCAGCGGGGCTGAGACCCAGTACTTC. The chain joins TRBV10-2 to TRBJ2-5, with 7 bases identical to TRBD2. Trimming cost V 9 bases and J 5 bases; bases outside gene matches: 6. This CDR3 spans 12 amino acids. Germline CDR1 reads WSHSY; CDR2 reads SAAADI.

The J gene is TRBJ2-7, the V gene TRBV5-1, with TRBD1 matching over 7 bases. CDR1 is SGHRS, CDR2 YFSETQ, per germline. This CDR3 has 15 residues. J was trimmed by 0 bases and V by 4 bases; bases with no gene match: 7. The CDR3 DNA reads as TGCGCCAGCAGCCGTGGGACAGCCAGCTCCTACGAGCAGTACTTC. Translated, it gives CASSRGTASSYEQYF.

The chain is built from TRBV24-1 and TRBJ2-7; 7 bases map to TRBD2. The CDR3 spans 16 residues. Looked up from germline, CDR1 is KGHDR and CDR2 is SFDVKD. V was clipped by 0 bases and J by 4 bases; unmatched bases: 8. The CDR3 nucleotides read TGTGCCACCAGTGATTTGCTTTGGGGGGGTTTGTACGAGCAGTACTTC. It yields the protein CATSDLLWGGLYEQYF.

The J gene is TRBJ2-7, the V gene TRBV7-8; tentative D call: TRBD2 (6 bases). The V end was cut by 4 bases, the J end by 11 bases, with 21 bases between. CDR1 and CDR2 from the germline V gene are SGHVS and FQNEAQ. This CDR3 has 14 residues. In DNA, the CDR3 is TGTGCCAGCAGCTATGAGAAATTTAGCGGAAGAAAGTACTTC. Translating gives CASSYEKFSGRKYF.

V is TRBV3-1 (or the pseudogene TRBV3-2) and J is TRBJ2-2, with TRBD1 as a possible D gene (5 bases). CDR1 and CDR2 from the germline V gene are LGHDT and YNNKEL (reference sequence). Trimming left V 4 bases short and J 6 bases short, with 12 bases between. The CDR3 has 14 residues. CDR3 nucleotide sequence: TGTGCCAGCAGCCCAAATCCAGGGTCCGGGGAGCTGTTTTTT. Amino acids: CASSPNPGSGELFF.

This chain links TRBV30 with TRBJ2-3; no clear D. The CDR3 extends over 13 amino acids. CDR1 is GTSNPN and CDR2 is SVGIG in the germline V gene (reference sequence). Trimming cost V 2 bases and J 4 bases, with 10 bases left between them. CDR3 nucleotide sequence: TGTGCCTGGAGTTATCTAGTCGCAGATACGCAGTATTTT. It codes for CAWSYLVADTQYF.

The chain recombines TRBV11-3 with TRBJ1-2; 7 nucleotides match TRBD1. This CDR3 has 15 residues. V shed 4 bases, J shed 6 bases, and the junction held 11 bases outside the gene matches. Germline CDR1 reads SGHNT; CDR2 reads YENEEA. Written as DNA, the CDR3 is TGTGCCAGCAGCTCCTCCAATCGACAGGGAAATGGCTACACCTTC. Translated: CASSSSNRQGNGYTF.

This sequence joins TRBV29-1 and TRBJ2-7; TRBD1 matches 10 bases. The germline CDR1 and CDR2 sequences are SQVTM and ANQGSEA. The junction had 8 bases not matched to a gene; V was cut back by 7 bases and J by 5 bases. CDR3 length: 13 residues. In nucleotides, the CDR3 is TGCAGCGGCGCGGGACAGGGGTTGGACGAGCAGTACTTC. As protein: CSGAGQGLDEQYF.

The J gene is TRBJ1-5, the V gene TRBV2; D remains unclear. CDR3 size: 13 residues. Per germline, CDR1 SNHLY and CDR2 FYNNEI. Trimming removed 4 bases at V and 8 bases at J, with 12 bases between. CDR3 nucleotides: TGTGCCAGCAGTGCCGAGACGGGGAAGCCCCAGCATTTT. It translates to CASSAETGKPQHF.

The J gene is TRBJ2-7, the V gene TRBV4-1; D is unclear. V lost 0 bases and J lost 6, with 15 bases in between. The CDR3 sequence is 15 residues long. Germline lookup yields CDR1 MGHRA and CDR2 YSYEKL. The CDR3 nucleotides are TGCGCCAGCAGCCAAGAGCCCAGCCCAAGACTCGAGCAGTACTTC. Its translation is CASSQEPSPRLEQYF.

J is TRBJ1-6 and V is TRBV5-1; 7 bases are shared with TRBD1. J was trimmed by 7 bases and V by 5 bases; bases with no gene match: 9. This CDR3 region has 15 residues. CDR1 is SGHRS and CDR2 is YFSETQ in the germline V gene. The CDR3 here is CASSTTGEGNSPLHF. The CDR3 DNA reads TGCGCCAGCAGTACCACAGGGGAAGGAAATTCACCCCTCCACTTT.

The chain combines TRBV5-6 with TRBJ2-7, with a tentative D call TRBD2 (5 bases). V lost 4 bases to trimming and J lost 0 bases, with 8 bases between them. The CDR3 length is 13 residues. Germline values: CDR1 SGHDT, CDR2 YYEEEE. The CDR3 is CASSPGISYEQYF. The CDR3 DNA is TGTGCCAGCAGCCCCGGGATCTCCTACGAGCAGTACTTC.

Here the CDR3 reads CASSSGDRGSGELFF. The CDR3, as DNA: TGCGCCAGCAGCTCGGGGGACAGGGGGTCCGGGGAGCTGTTTTTT. The chain links TRBV5-1 to TRBJ2-2; TRBD1 matches 11 bases. The CDR3 loop spans 15 amino acids. The germline gives CDR1 SGHRS, CDR2 YFSETQ. With 3 bases clipped from V and 6 bases from J, the junction kept 4 bases outside the gene matches. Variable domain in full (rest from reference TRBV5-1 and TRBJ2-2): KAGVTQTPRYLIKTRGQQVTLSCSPISGHRSVSWYQQTPGQGLQFLFEYFSETQRNKGNFPGRFSGRQFSNSRSEMNVSTLELGDSALYLCASSSGDRGSGELFFGEGSRLTVL.

This clone was detected only once. The chain recombines TRBV6-4 with TRBJ2-1; perhaps TRBD1 as D (5 bases). This CDR3 is 13 amino acids long. CDR1 MRHNA and CDR2 SNTAGT come from the germline V gene. The V end lost 5 bases, the J end lost 8 bases, and 13 bases lay between the germline ends. CDR3 region: CASSLLQGDEQFF. CDR3 DNA sequence: TGTGCCAGCAGTTTACTTCAAGGGGATGAGCAGTTCTTC.

This clone was counted a few times. This specimen includes other DNA sequences encoding the same CDR3. The chain couples TRBV10-3 to TRBJ1-1; D is perhaps TRBD1 (6 bases). Germline V gives CDR1 ENHRY, CDR2 SYGVKD. CDR3 size: 14 residues. The V and J ends lost 2 bases and 5 bases respectively, with 12 bases between them. The CDR3 bases are TGTGCCATCAGTGAGAGACAGGCTAGGACTGAAGCTTTCTTT. It yields the protein CAISERQARTEAFF.

The genes are TRBV19 and TRBJ2-2; D is ambiguous. Per the germline V gene, CDR1 is LNHDA and CDR2 is SQIVND (reference sequence). The CDR3 loop spans 15 amino acids. Trimming pared 7 bases from V and 7 bases from J, leaving 19 bases between. CDR3 bases: TGTGCCAGTACCCACGCCCGGGTGGAAGACGGGGAGCTGTTTTTT. Translation: CASTHARVEDGELFF. The variable domain in full, completed from reference TRBV19 and TRBJ2-2, reads DGGITQSPKYLFRKEGQNVTLSCEQNLNHDAMYWYRQDPGQGLRLIYYSQIVNDFQKGDIAEGYSVSREKKESFPLTVTSAQKNPTAFYLCASTHARVEDGELFFGEGSRLTVL.

V gene TRBV7-2 combines with J gene TRBJ2-5; 9 bases fit TRBD1. V was pared by 2 bases and J by 4 bases, with 8 bases of the junction left unmatched. This CDR3 is 16 amino acids long. The V gene's germline CDR1 is SGHTA and CDR2 FQGNSA. CDR3: CASSLFGGGQGETQYF. CDR3 coding DNA: TGTGCCAGCAGCTTATTCGGCGGGGGACAGGGAGAGACCCAGTACTTC.

This chain connects TRBV5-1 to TRBJ2-1, with D possibly matching TRBD1 (5 bases). V gave up 4 bases and J gave up 2 bases, with 10 bases separating them. Germline loops: CDR1 SGHRS, CDR2 YFSETQ. This CDR3 contains 14 residues. CDR3 sequence reads: CASSARQTYNEQFF. The CDR3, as DNA: TGCGCCAGCAGCGCCCGACAGACCTACAATGAGCAGTTCTTC.